The T cell receptor beta chain under discussion was sequenced for a study of OX40 agonist ivuxolimab in advanced cancers. Study-level results: Determination of antigen specificity was not performed for the expanded peripheral T cells.

As concerns this clone: Its specificity is not known.

Between the trimmed V and J ends, which lost 0 bases and 1 base, there was a span of 7 bases. CDR3 length: 15 amino acids. Per germline, CDR1 SGHRS and CDR2 YFSETQ. Clones were sequenced by immunoSEQ multiplex PCR, and TCRdb holds only the in-frame ones, with some missing. Of tens of thousands of clones in the sample, about 89% were seen once. This TCR was recovered from an adult with an advanced solid tumor such as melanoma, head and neck, liver or kidney cancer. The sequencing used CD4+ or CD8+ T cells sorted from blood, collected in a trial of the OX40 agonist ivuxolimab. The rearrangement joins TRBV5-1 to TRBJ2-2; D unclear. The CDR3 is CASSLEGLNTGELFF. The CDR3 coding sequence is TGCGCCAGCAGCTTGGAGGGCTTGAACACCGGGGAGCTGTTTTTT.